These T cell receptor beta chains were read from a single sample in a study of blood T cell repertoires in COVID-19. Measured with immunoSEQ multiplex PCR; TCRdb has only the in-frame clones, and not every one. The sample carries around 75,000 clones, more than 75% recorded once. The sequenced sample was peripheral blood. The receptor source for this set is a human donor in a cohort sampled during active COVID-19. The CDR3 runs from the conserved cysteine through the conserved F or W. Clone size is shown for a subset of rows, as once, few, many or a class of expanded clone.

size: -
J: TRBJ2-1
V: TRBV28
CDR3: CASSQWGTSGSNEQFF

size: -
J: TRBJ2-5
V: TRBV4-1
CDR3: CASSPRTGGETQYF

size: -
J: TRBJ2-3
V: TRBV11-2
CDR3: CASSLVAGGQYTQYF

size: -
J: TRBJ2-3
V: TRBV7-3
CDR3: CASSLHGTYESTDTQYF

size: -
J: TRBJ1-5
V: TRBV19
CDR3: CASSIADQPQHF

size: -
J: TRBJ1-2
V: TRBV6-4
CDR3: CASSDSINTGHPYGYTF

size: -
J: TRBJ2-7
V: TRBV6-5
CDR3: CASSPGSGSYEQYF

size: -
J: TRBJ2-7
V: TRBV11-2
CDR3: CASSLSGTGYYEQYF

size: -
J: TRBJ2-5
V: TRBV24-1
CDR3: CATSDWGQTQETQYF

size: -
J: TRBJ1-6
V: TRBV6-5
CDR3: CASRPRAENSPLHF

size: -
J: TRBJ1-4
V: TRBV5-1
CDR3: CASSLLGPGNEKLFF

size: -
J: TRBJ1-1
V: TRBV19
CDR3: CASSMWLNTEAFF

size: -
J: TRBJ2-3
V: TRBV2
CDR3: CASSPTGWTDTQYF

size: -
J: TRBJ1-2
V: TRBV7-9
CDR3: CASSEGQDPFYGYTF

size: -
J: TRBJ2-1
V: TRBV6-2/TRBV6-3
CDR3: CASSSEPKTSRNEQFF

size: -
J: TRBJ2-1
V: TRBV7-9
CDR3: CASSLIAADEQFF

size: -
J: TRBJ1-1
V: TRBV5-6
CDR3: CASRSTVNTEAFF

size: once
J: TRBJ2-5
V: TRBV2
CDR3: CASSSRRETQYF

size: -
J: TRBJ1-1
V: TRBV10-3
CDR3: CAIRGGLNTEAFF

size: -
J: TRBJ1-4
V: TRBV29-1
CDR3: CSVTDRGNEKVAF

size: -
J: TRBJ1-2
V: TRBV23-1
CDR3: CASTKSEAGYTF

size: -
J: TRBJ2-2
V: TRBV30
CDR3: CAWSAPETVTGELFF

size: -
J: TRBJ1-2
V: TRBV28
CDR3: CASSLFSDSDYGYTF

size: -
J: TRBJ2-1
V: TRBV7-2
CDR3: CASSYGTSGSYNEQFF

size: -
J: TRBJ2-2
V: TRBV5-6
CDR3: CASSRMGLAFIEGTGELFF

size: once
J: TRBJ2-1
V: TRBV28
CDR3: CASSFITGGNNEQFF

size: few
J: TRBJ1-5
V: TRBV6-5
CDR3: CASSPQGGPQHF

size: -
J: TRBJ2-2
V: TRBV7-9
CDR3: CASSPPGSYATGELFF

size: once
J: TRBJ2-5
V: TRBV9
CDR3: CASSVDFQETQYF

size: -
J: TRBJ2-7
V: TRBV6-5
CDR3: CASSYSGSQGSYEQYF

size: once
J: TRBJ2-1
V: TRBV3-1/TRBV3-2
CDR3: CASSQDTTLGNEQFF

size: -
J: TRBJ2-6
V: TRBV27
CDR3: CASSLLSGRFGANVLTF

size: -
J: TRBJ2-5
V: TRBV12-3/TRBV12-4
CDR3: CASRLTFRGTQYF

size: -
J: TRBJ1-3
V: TRBV19
CDR3: CASRHSADSGNTIYF

size: -
J: TRBJ2-7
V: TRBV29-1
CDR3: CSVQGGAYEQYF

size: -
J: TRBJ1-5
V: TRBV6-6
CDR3: CASLPGQLEPQHF

size: few
J: TRBJ2-7
V: TRBV28
CDR3: CACGLAGGRGSYEQYF

size: once
J: TRBJ2-5
V: TRBV2
CDR3: CASSEELLASETQYF

size: -
J: TRBJ2-1
V: TRBV10-3
CDR3: CAIGGLAGVNEQFF

size: -
J: TRBJ2-1
V: TRBV12-3/TRBV12-4
CDR3: CASSLPLSEQFF

size: once
J: TRBJ2-5
V: TRBV6-1
CDR3: CASSEVPRAAETQYF

size: -
J: TRBJ1-2
V: TRBV7-2
CDR3: CASRLRDSNYGYTF

size: -
J: TRBJ2-3
V: TRBV29-1
CDR3: CSWGRATDTQYF

size: -
J: TRBJ1-6
V: TRBV7-9
CDR3: CASSVGQGNSPLHF

size: once
J: TRBJ2-3
V: TRBV7-2
CDR3: CASSLASGSGVDTQYF

size: -
J: TRBJ2-7
V: TRBV9
CDR3: CASSPPGGTSGNYEQYF

size: -
J: TRBJ2-5
V: TRBV5-6
CDR3: CASSPGAGAETQYF

size: -
J: TRBJ1-5
V: TRBV19
CDR3: CASSIVTGNSNQPQHF

size: -
J: TRBJ2-1
V: TRBV19
CDR3: CASHPPGLGHNEQFF

size: -
J: TRBJ2-7
V: TRBV6-6
CDR3: CASSDPQGASYEQYF